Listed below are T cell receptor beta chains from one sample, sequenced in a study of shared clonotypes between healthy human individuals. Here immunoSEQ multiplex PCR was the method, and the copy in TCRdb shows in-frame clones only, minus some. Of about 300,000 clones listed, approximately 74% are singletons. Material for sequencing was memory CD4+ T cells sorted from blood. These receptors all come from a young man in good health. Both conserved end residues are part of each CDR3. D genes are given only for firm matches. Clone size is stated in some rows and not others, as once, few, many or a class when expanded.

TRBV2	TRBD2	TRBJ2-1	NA	CASSAGTSPLDYNEQFF	TGTGCCAGCAGTGCCGGGACTAGCCCATTGGATTACAATGAGCAGTTCTTC
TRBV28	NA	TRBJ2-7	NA	CASSSEYEQYF	TGTGCCAGCAGTTCCGAGTACGAGCAGTACTTC
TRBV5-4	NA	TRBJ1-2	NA	CASSLGGFGDYGYTF	TGTGCCAGCAGCTTGGGCGGATTTGGGGACTATGGCTACACCTTC
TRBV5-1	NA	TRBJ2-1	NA	CASSLDSEQFF	TGCGCCAGCAGCCTAGACTCAGAGCAGTTCTTC
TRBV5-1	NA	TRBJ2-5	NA	CASSLRSGGDLYF	TGCGCCAGCAGCTTGAGGTCCGGCGGGGACCTGTACTTC
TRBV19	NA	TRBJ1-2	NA	CASSGDRWANYGYTF	TGTGCCAGTAGTGGCGACAGATGGGCTAACTATGGCTACACCTTC
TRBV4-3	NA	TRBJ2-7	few	CASSPVGAGTYEQYF	TGCGCCAGCAGCCCCGTAGGGGCGGGGACCTACGAGCAGTACTTC
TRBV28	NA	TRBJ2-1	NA	CASSPRLENEQFF	TGTGCCAGCAGTCCTAGACTGGAGAATGAGCAGTTCTTC
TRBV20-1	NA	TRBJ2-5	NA	CSAGDAETQYF	TGCAGTGCTGGAGATGCGGAGACCCAGTACTTC
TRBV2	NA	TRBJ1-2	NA	CVQGASNYGYTF	TGTGTACAGGGAGCCTCTAACTATGGCTACACCTTC
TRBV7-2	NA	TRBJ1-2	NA	CASSFRESNYGYTF	TGTGCCAGCAGCTTTCGGGAGAGTAACTATGGCTACACCTTC
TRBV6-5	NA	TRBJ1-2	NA	CASKSGNYGYTF	TGTGCCAGCAAAAGCGGTAACTATGGCTACACCTTC